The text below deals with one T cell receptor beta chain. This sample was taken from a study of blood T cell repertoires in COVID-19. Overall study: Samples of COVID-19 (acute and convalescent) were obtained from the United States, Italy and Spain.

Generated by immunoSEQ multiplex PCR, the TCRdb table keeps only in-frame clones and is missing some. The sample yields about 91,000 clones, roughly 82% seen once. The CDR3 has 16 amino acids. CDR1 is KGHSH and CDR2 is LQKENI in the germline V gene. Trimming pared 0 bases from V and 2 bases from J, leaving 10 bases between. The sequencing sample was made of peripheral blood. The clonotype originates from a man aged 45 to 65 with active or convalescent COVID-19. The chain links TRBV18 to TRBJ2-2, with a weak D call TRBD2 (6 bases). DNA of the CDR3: TGTGCCAGCTCACCACCGCAGGCGGGAAACACCGGGGAGCTGTTTTTT. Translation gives CASSPPQAGNTGELFF.